These 18 T cell receptor beta chains were all obtained from the same sample, sequenced in a study of OX40 agonist ivuxolimab in advanced cancers. The method was immunoSEQ multiplex PCR; TCRdb's version includes in-frame clones alone and lacks a portion of them. The sample holds about 25,000 clones, approximately 86% seen once. This specimen consisted of CD4+ or CD8+ T cells sorted from blood, obtained in a trial of the OX40 agonist ivuxolimab. The source of these receptors is an adult with an advanced solid tumor such as melanoma, head and neck, liver or kidney cancer.

The chain has TRBV28 and TRBJ2-7; TRBD1 matches 7 bases. Per germline, CDR1 MDHEN and CDR2 SYDVKM. J lost 7 bases, V lost 1 base, and 10 bases had no gene match. This CDR3 is built from 15 residues. CDR3 amino acids: CASSLFLEGAREQYF. The CDR3 nucleotides are TGTGCCAGCAGTTTATTTCTTGAGGGGGCGCGGGAGCAGTACTTC. Full variable domain (rest looked up from reference TRBV28 and TRBJ2-7): DVKVTQSSRYLVKRTGEKVFLECVQDMDHENMFWYRQDPGLGLRLIYFSYDVKMKEKGDIPEGYSVSREKKERFSLILESASTNQTSMYLCASSLFLEGAREQYFGPGTRLTVT.

The chain employs TRBV19 and TRBJ2-7; no firm D call. Germline values: CDR1 LNHDA, CDR2 SQIVND (reference sequence). Trimming pared 4 bases from V and 6 bases from J, leaving 7 bases between. There are 11 residues in the CDR3. The CDR3 is CASSTRGEQYF. CDR3 sequence (DNA): TGTGCCAGTAGTACCCGTGGCGAGCAGTACTTC.

V usage is TRBV28 and J usage is TRBJ2-1, with 9 bases matching TRBD2. The CDR3 sequence is 14 residues long. CDR1 is MDHEN, CDR2 SYDVKM, per germline. The V gene end was trimmed by 3 bases and the J gene end by 8 bases; junction bases not matched to a gene: 5. This CDR3 reads CASSFGREGDEQFF. In nucleotides, the CDR3 is TGTGCCAGCAGTTTTGGGCGGGAGGGCGATGAGCAGTTCTTC.

This rearrangement joins TRBV19 to TRBJ1-2; D not resolved. There are 12 residues in the CDR3. The V gene's germline CDR1 is LNHDA and CDR2 SQIVND (reference sequence). Trimming took off 5 bases at V and 3 bases at J, with 7 bases between the two ends. DNA of the CDR3: TGTGCCAGTAGTGGGGATGACTATGGCTACACCTTC. Protein: CASSGDDYGYTF.

The J gene is TRBJ2-3, the V gene TRBV5-1; 7 nucleotides agree with TRBD2. V lost 0 bases and J lost 4; bases outside the gene matches: 8. The germline V gene encodes CDR1 SGHRS and CDR2 YFSETQ. This CDR3 contains 16 residues. The CDR3, as DNA: TGCGCCAGCAGCTTGGCTTGGGGGAGGGCCGCAGATACGCAGTATTTT. This codes for CASSLAWGRAADTQYF.

The V and J genes are TRBV27 and TRBJ2-3; D ambiguous. The V end lost 9 bases, the J end lost 0 bases, and 10 bases lay between the germline ends. The CDR3 sequence is 13 residues long. The germline gives CDR1 MNHEY, CDR2 SMNVEV (reference sequence). CDR3 in DNA: TGTGCCAGTGGGGATCCTAGCACAGATACGCAGTATTTT. Translated, it gives CASGDPSTDTQYF.

J is TRBJ2-1 and V is TRBV27, with D tentatively TRBD1 (5 bases). This CDR3 has 15 amino acids. The V end was cut by 2 bases, the J end by 2 bases, with 10 bases between. Germline CDR1 and CDR2: MNHEY and SMNVEV (reference sequence). The CDR3 is CASSLRLGPYNEQFF. Written as DNA, the CDR3 is TGTGCCAGCAGTTTAAGGTTGGGGCCCTACAATGAGCAGTTCTTC.

The genes are TRBV12-5 and TRBJ2-7; 8 bases line up with TRBD1. CDR1 is LGHNT and CDR2 is FRNRAP in the germline V gene. Trimming removed 6 bases from V and 7 bases from J; junction bases left unmatched: 5. CDR3 size: 12 residues. The CDR3 is CASGLDRGEQYF. CDR3 coding DNA: TGTGCTAGTGGCCTAGACAGGGGAGAGCAGTACTTC.

This sequence joins TRBV5-1 and TRBJ2-7; D is uncertain. Germline CDR1 and CDR2: SGHRS and YFSETQ. The CDR3 has 12 amino acids. The V and J ends lost 2 bases and 3 bases respectively, with 6 bases between them. This chain's CDR3 is CASSFNNYEQYF. CDR3 DNA sequence: TGCGCCAGCAGCTTTAACAACTACGAGCAGTACTTC.

V usage is TRBV19 and J usage is TRBJ1-3; 8 nucleotides line up with TRBD1. This CDR3 is built from 15 residues. Trimming at V came to 5 bases and at J to 0 bases, leaving 3 bases not matched to a gene. Germline-derived CDR1 and CDR2 are LNHDA and SQIVND (reference sequence). Written as DNA, the CDR3 is TGTGCCAGTAGTTGGCAGGGGGCCTCTGGAAACACCATATATTTT. Residues: CASSWQGASGNTIYF.

This sequence joins TRBV11-2 and TRBJ2-1; D ambiguous. Trimming took 0 bases from V and 10 from J, leaving 7 bases between them. The V gene's germline CDR1 is SGHAT and CDR2 FQNNGV. CDR3 length: 12 residues. DNA of the CDR3: TGTGCCAGCAGCTTAGAATTTCCCGAGCAGTTCTTC. Translation: CASSLEFPEQFF.

This chain joins TRBV6-1 and TRBJ1-1; 7 nucleotides match TRBD1. The CDR3 contains 12 residues. The trim removed 3 bases at V and 8 bases at J, leaving 3 bases unmatched. From germline, CDR1 is MNHNS and CDR2 SASEGT. This CDR3 reads CASSDPDREAFF. For the CDR3, the DNA is TGTGCCAGCAGTGATCCGGACAGGGAAGCTTTCTTT.

This rearrangement joins TRBV10-3 to TRBJ2-1; TRBD2 agrees at 7 bases. Trimming removed 4 bases from V and 5 bases from J; junction bases left unmatched: 8. Germline values: CDR1 ENHRY, CDR2 SYGVKD. This CDR3 is 15 amino acids long. In DNA form, the CDR3 reads TGTGCCATCAGTGTCCGGCTAGCGGAGGACAATGAGCAGTTCTTC. Translated: CAISVRLAEDNEQFF.

The V and J genes are TRBV18 and TRBJ2-3; 11 bases line up with TRBD2. CDR1 and CDR2 from the germline V gene are KGHSH and LQKENI. The length of the CDR3 is 15 residues. The V segment lost 4 bases and the J segment 4 bases; nucleotides outside the gene matches: 4. The CDR3 loop reads CASSLAGGPPDTQYF. As DNA, the CDR3 is TGTGCCAGCTCACTAGCGGGAGGGCCCCCAGATACGCAGTATTTT.

This clone was observed a few times. CDR3 bases: TGTGCCAGCAGCGAGCAGGCAGGGGTTGACACCGGGGAGCTGTTTTTT. It specifies CASSEQAGVDTGELFF. This chain links TRBV9 with TRBJ2-2; the D gene is possibly TRBD1 (6 bases). Germline V CDR1 and CDR2: SGDLS, YYNGEE. Trimming took 3 bases from V and 3 from J, leaving 15 bases between them. The CDR3 length is 16 residues.

This chain joins TRBV4-1 and TRBJ2-7; weak D call: TRBD2 (5 bases). Germline loops: CDR1 MGHRA, CDR2 YSYEKL. This CDR3 is 14 amino acids long. Trimming took 1 base from V and 2 from J, leaving 9 bases between them. The CDR3 DNA sequence: TGCGCCAGCAGCCAAGTCCACGGGACCTACGAGCAGTACTTC. Protein: CASSQVHGTYEQYF.

The genes are TRBV29-1 and TRBJ1-1; no reliable D call. Trimming pared 6 bases from V and 1 base from J, leaving 12 bases between. The CDR3 is made up of 13 amino acids. CDR1 and CDR2 (germline): SQVTM, ANQGSEA. The CDR3 DNA reads TGCAGCGTCGGCGGAACAGCGAACACTGAAGCTTTCTTT. Amino acid sequence: CSVGGTANTEAFF.

This chain connects TRBV30 to TRBJ1-2; 9 nucleotides match TRBD1. Germline V gives CDR1 GTSNPN, CDR2 SVGIG (reference sequence). With V trimmed by 0 bases and J by 2 bases, 4 bases remained unmatched. This CDR3 spans 15 amino acids. This chain's CDR3 is CAWSVGTGINYGYTF. The CDR3 DNA is TGTGCCTGGAGTGTAGGGACAGGGATAAACTATGGCTACACCTTC.